This entry is about one TCR beta chain. Its antigen is still unknown. Base qualities are not at hand, and no much larger clone is one base apart. This specimen comes from a study of T cell repertoires in cytomegalovirus infection (dated by TCRdb to the late 2010s). Context from the whole study: Peptide stimulations targeted recently identified HLA-C-restricted CMV epitopes, whose presentation resists viral immunomodulation, together with well-studied HLA-B-restricted epitopes. Donor HLA type was relevant to the analysis, because carriage of CMV infection together with the matching HLA type was indicated by public TCR beta signatures.

What the work shows at the level of the full study, not this receptor alone: Cumulative frequency of public TCR beta family members discriminated carriers of CMV infection plus the relevant HLA type in this cohort and an independent approximately 370-donor cohort. In the ex vivo response, HLA-C-restricted CMV-specific TCR beta clonotypes were dominant, and in two of eight donors the single most frequent clonotype came from this HLA-C-restricted group.

Sequencer: Illumina HiSeq 1500. The public reads were reanalyzed by TCRdb: fastp trimming at Q25, MiXCR alignment, in-frame beta chains only. Here each entry gathers all rows of one CDR3 protein and keeps the most common genes and DNA. This sample holds 700,000 to 950,000 distinct CDR3 sequences; 32% were observed only once. Around 11% of the sample lies in the top ten. The treatment or condition label corresponds to: in vitro stimulation with specific CMV peptide epitopes to enrich CMV-specific T cells. V drops 2 bases and J drops 4 bases, leaving 8 bases in between. The CDR3 starts with the cysteine, ends with the phenylalanine, and has 13 residues. Here the CDR3 DNA is all that survives: 39 bases in frame from base 1. For CDR1 and CDR2, the germline V gene lists MNHEY and SVGAGI.

The specimen was cultured CD8+ T cells from PBMCs, collected from culture after CMV antigen stimulation. The TCR sequence derives from a human donor in good health (CMV status not recorded). Some clones in this sample may be carry-over from other donors' samples. The chain was built from TRBV6-5 and TRBJ1-2, with the D gene uncertain. CDR3 loop: CASSYKSTYGYTF. The DNA sequence follows: TGTGCCAGCAGTTACAAGTCAACCTATGGCTACACCTTC.